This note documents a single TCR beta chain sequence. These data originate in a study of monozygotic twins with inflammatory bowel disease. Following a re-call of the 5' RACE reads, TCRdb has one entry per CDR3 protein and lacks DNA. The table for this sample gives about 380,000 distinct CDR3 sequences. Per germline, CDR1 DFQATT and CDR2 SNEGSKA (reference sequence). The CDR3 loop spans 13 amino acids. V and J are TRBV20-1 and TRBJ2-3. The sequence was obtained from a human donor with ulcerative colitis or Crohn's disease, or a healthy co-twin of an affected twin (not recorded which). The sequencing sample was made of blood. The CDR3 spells CSALGVLGDTQYF.